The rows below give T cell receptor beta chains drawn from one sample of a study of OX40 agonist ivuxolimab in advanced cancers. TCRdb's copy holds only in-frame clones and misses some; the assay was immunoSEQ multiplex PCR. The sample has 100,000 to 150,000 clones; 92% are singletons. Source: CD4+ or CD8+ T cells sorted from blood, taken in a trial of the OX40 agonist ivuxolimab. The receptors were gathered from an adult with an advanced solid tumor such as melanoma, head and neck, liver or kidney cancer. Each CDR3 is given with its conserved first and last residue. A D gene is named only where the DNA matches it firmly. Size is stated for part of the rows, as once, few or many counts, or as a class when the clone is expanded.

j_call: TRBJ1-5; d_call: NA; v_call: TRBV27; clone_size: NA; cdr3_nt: TGTGCCAGCAGTTTATCCCCCAGGGATAATCAGCCCCAGCATTTT; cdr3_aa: CASSLSPRDNQPQHF
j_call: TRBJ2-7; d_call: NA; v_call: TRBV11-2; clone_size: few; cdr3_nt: TGTGCCAGCAGCGAGAGCGGGCTGCCGTACTTC; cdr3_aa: CASSESGLPYF
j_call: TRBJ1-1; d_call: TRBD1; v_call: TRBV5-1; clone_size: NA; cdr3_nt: TGCGCCAGCAGCTACGGGACAGGGGGCATGAACACTGAAGCTTTCTTT; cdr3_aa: CASSYGTGGMNTEAFF
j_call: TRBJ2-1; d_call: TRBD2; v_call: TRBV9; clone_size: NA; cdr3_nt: TGTGCCAGCAGCGTAGTCGGGGAAGGGACTAGCGGTTACAATGAGCAGTTCTTC; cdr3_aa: CASSVVGEGTSGYNEQFF
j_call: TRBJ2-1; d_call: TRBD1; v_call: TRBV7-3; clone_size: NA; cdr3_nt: TGTGCCAGCAGCTTCCAGGGGGTCGGGTCCTACAATGAGCAGTTCTTC; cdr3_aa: CASSFQGVGSYNEQFF
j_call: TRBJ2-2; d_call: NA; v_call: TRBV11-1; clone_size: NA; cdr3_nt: TGTGCCAGCAGCTCGGACTTCGGGGTCGGGCCCACCGGGGAGCTGTTTTTT; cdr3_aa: CASSSDFGVGPTGELFF
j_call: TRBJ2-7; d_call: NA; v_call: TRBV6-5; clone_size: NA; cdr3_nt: TGTGCCAGCAGTTACAGGGCAGGGGTCTACGAGCAGTACTTC; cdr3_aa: CASSYRAGVYEQYF
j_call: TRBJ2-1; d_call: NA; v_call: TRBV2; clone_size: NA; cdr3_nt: TGTGCCAGCAGTGAATCGGGGATGCTCCCCTACAATGAGCAGTTCTTC; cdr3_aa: CASSESGMLPYNEQFF
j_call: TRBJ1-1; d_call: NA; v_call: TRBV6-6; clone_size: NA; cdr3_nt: TGTGCCAGCAGCCCACCCGGCACTGAAGCTTTCTTT; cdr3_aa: CASSPPGTEAFF
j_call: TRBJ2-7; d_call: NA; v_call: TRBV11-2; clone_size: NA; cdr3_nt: TGTGCCAGCAGCTTAGGCGGGGACTACGAGCAGTACTTC; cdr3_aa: CASSLGGDYEQYF
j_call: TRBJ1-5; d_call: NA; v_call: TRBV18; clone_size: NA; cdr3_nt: TGTGCCAGCTCACCAGGTAGCAATCAGCCCCAGCATTTT; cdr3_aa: CASSPGSNQPQHF
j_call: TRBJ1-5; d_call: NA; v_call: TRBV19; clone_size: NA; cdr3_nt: TGTGTTGTGGGGCCCCAGCATTTT; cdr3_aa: CVVGPQHF
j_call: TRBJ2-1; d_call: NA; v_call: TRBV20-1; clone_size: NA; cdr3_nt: TGCAGTGCTATGCAGAGCAATGAGCAGTTCTTC; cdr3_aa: CSAMQSNEQFF
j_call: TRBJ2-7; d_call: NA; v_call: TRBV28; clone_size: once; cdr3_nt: TGTGCCAGCAGTACCCCTACCGCGCTAACCTCCTACGAGCAGTACTTC; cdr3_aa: CASSTPTALTSYEQYF
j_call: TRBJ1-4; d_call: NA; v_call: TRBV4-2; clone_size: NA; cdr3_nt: TGTGCCAGCAGCCGGTCAGGACAGGAAAAACTGTTTTTT; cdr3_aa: CASSRSGQEKLFF
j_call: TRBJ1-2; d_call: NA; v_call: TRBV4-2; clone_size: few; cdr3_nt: TGTGCCAGCTTGAAAACCGAAGCTAACTATGGCTACACCTTC; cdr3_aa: CASLKTEANYGYTF
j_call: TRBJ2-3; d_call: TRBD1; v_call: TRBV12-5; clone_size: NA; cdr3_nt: TGTGCTAGTGGTTTGAAGACAGGGTATGCGCAGTATTTT; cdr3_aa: CASGLKTGYAQYF
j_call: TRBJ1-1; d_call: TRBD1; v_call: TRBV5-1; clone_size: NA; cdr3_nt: TGCGCCAGCAGCTTAATGGGACAGATAATGAACACTGAAGCTTTCTTT; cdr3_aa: CASSLMGQIMNTEAFF
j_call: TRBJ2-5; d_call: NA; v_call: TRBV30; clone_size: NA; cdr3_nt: TGTGCCTGGACCCCCCGGGAGACCCAGTACTTC; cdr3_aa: CAWTPRETQYF
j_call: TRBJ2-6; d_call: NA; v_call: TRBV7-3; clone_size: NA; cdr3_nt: TGTGCCAGCAGCCCCCATATGATGCTCTCTGGGGCCAACGTCCTGACTTTC; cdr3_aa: CASSPHMMLSGANVLTF
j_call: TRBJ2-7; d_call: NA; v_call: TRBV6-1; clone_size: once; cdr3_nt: TGTGCCGGCAGTGAAGCGTCCCCAGGGGCGGGAGTTAATTACGAGCAGTACTTC; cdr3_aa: CAGSEASPGAGVNYEQYF
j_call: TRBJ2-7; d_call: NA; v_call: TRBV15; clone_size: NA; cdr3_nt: TGTGCCACCAGCAGAGCACTAGGGTACGAGCAGTACTTC; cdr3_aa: CATSRALGYEQYF
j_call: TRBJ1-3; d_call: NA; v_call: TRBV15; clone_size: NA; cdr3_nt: TGTGCCACCAGGGGCACCTCGGCTGGAAACACCATATATTTT; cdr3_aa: CATRGTSAGNTIYF
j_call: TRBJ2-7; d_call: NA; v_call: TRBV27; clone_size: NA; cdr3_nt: TGTGCCAGCAGTTTGCCGGGTTCCTACGAGCAGTACTTC; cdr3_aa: CASSLPGSYEQYF
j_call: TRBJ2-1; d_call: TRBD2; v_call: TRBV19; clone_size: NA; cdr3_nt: TGTGCCAGTATCGGGACTAGCGGGAGGCTCCCCTCCAATGAGCAGTTCTTC; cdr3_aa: CASIGTSGRLPSNEQFF
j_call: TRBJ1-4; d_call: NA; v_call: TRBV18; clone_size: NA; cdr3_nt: TGTGCCAGCTCACCACCGACAGCTCTTAATGAAAAACTGTTTTTT; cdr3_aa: CASSPPTALNEKLFF
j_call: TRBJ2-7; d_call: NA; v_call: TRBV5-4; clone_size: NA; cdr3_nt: TGTGCCAGCAGCGCCGCCGGGACACCTACCTACGAGCAGTACTTC; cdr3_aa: CASSAAGTPTYEQYF
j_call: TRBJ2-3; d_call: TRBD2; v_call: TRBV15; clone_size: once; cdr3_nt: TGTGCCACCAGCTTGACTAGCGTACGCCCCGCAGATACGCAGTATTTT; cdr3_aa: CATSLTSVRPADTQYF
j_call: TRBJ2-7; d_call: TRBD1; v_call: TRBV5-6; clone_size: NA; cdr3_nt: TGTGCCAGTAGCTTTCCAGGGGGAGAGCAGTACTTC; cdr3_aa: CASSFPGGEQYF
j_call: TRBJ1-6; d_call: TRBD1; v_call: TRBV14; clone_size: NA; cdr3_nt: TGTGCCAGCAGCCAATTCGACAGGGGGCGGTCACCCCTCCACTTT; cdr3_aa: CASSQFDRGRSPLHF
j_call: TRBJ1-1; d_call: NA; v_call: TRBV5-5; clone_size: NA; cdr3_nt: TGTGCCAGCAGCTCAGTCAGGCGGACTGAAGCTTTCTTT; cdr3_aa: CASSSVRRTEAFF
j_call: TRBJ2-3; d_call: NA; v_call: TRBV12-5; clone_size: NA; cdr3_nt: TGTGCTAGTGGTCAGGGCCCCCCATCGACAGTTCAAGTGGATACGCAGTATTTT; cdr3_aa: CASGQGPPSTVQVDTQYF
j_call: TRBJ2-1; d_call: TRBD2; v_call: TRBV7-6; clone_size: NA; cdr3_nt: TGTGCCAGCAGCCAGAGGACTAGCGGGACAAACAATGAGCAGTTCTTC; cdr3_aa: CASSQRTSGTNNEQFF
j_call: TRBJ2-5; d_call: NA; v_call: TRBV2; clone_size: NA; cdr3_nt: TGTGCCAGCAGTGTAGCGGAGTTGCAAGAGACCCAGTACTTC; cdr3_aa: CASSVAELQETQYF
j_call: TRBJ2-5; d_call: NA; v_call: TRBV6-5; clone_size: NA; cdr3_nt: TGTGCCAGCAGTAGGGAATCGGAGACCCAGTACTTC; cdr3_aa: CASSRESETQYF
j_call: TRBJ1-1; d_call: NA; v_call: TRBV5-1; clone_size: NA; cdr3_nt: TGCGCCAGCAGCTTGGGACAAGAAGCTTTCTTT; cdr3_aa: CASSLGQEAFF
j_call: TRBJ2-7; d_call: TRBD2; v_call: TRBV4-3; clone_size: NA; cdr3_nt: TGCGCCAGCAGCCAAGTAGCTAGCGGGAGGATAAACGAGCAGTACTTC; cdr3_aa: CASSQVASGRINEQYF
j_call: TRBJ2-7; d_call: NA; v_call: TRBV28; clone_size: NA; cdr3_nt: TGTGCCAGCAGTTTTAGAACTACCTACGAGCAGTACTTC; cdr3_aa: CASSFRTTYEQYF
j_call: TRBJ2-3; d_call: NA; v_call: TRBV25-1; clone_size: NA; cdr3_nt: TGTGCCAGCCAGCTTTCCGGCACAGATACGCAGTATTTT; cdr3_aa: CASQLSGTDTQYF
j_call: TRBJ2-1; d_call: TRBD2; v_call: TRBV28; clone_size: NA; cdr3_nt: TGTGCCAGCAGTTTACGGGGAACTCTAAGCGGGAGGTGGAATGAGCAGTTCTTC; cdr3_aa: CASSLRGTLSGRWNEQFF
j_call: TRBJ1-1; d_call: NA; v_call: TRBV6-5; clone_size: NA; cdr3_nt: TGTGCCAGCACGGGCGGAAACACTGAAGCTTTCTTT; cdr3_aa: CASTGGNTEAFF
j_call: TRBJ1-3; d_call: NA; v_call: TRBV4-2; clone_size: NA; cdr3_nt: TGTGCCAGCAGCCAAGGGGTCAGCGGAAACACCATATATTTT; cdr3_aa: CASSQGVSGNTIYF
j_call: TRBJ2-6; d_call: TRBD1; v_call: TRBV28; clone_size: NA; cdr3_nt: TGTGCCAGCAGCCCCTGGGGACAGTCTAACTCTGGGGCCAACGTCCTGACTTTC; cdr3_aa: CASSPWGQSNSGANVLTF
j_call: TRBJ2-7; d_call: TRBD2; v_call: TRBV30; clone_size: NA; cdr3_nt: TGTGCCTGGAGGCAGCGGGGATCCACTTACGAGCAGTACTTC; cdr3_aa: CAWRQRGSTYEQYF
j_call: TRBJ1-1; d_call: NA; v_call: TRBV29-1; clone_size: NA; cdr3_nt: TGCAGCGTTTCGACAGACTCGAACACTGAAGCTTTCTTT; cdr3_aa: CSVSTDSNTEAFF
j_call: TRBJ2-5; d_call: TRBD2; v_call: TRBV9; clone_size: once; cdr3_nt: TGTGCCAGCAGCGTAGGTAGCGGGAGGGGGGAGACCCAGTACTTC; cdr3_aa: CASSVGSGRGETQYF
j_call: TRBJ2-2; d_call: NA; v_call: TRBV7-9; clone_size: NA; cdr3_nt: TGTGCCAGCAGCTTACAAACCCAATTGGACGGGGAGCTGTTTTTT; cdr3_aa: CASSLQTQLDGELFF
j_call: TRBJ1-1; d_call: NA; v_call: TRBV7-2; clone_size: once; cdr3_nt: TGTGCCAGCAGCTTCGGGGTCGACACTGAAGCTTTCTTT; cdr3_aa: CASSFGVDTEAFF
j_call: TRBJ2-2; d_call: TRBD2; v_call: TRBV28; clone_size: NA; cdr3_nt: TGTGCCAGCAGAGGACTAGCGGCCACCGGGGAGCTGTTTTTT; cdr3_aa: CASRGLAATGELFF